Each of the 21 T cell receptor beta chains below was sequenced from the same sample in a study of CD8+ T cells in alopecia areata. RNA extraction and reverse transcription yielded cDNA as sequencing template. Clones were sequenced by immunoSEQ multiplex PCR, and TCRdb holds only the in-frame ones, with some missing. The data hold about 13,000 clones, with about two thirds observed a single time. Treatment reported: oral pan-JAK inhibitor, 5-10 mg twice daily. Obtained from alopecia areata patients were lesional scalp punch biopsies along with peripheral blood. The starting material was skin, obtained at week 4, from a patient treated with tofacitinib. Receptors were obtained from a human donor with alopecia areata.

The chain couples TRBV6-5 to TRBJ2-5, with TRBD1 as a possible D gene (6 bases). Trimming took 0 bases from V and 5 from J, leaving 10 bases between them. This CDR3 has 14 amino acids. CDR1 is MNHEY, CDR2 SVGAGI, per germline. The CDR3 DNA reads TGTGCCAGCAGTTACTCGGGGGCTCTCGAGACCCAGTACTTC. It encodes CASSYSGALETQYF.

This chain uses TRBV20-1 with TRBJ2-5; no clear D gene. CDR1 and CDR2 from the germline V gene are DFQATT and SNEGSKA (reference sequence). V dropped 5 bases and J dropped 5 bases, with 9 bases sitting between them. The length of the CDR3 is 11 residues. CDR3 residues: CSAPTVETQYF. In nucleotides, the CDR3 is TGCAGTGCTCCTACTGTGGAGACCCAGTACTTC.

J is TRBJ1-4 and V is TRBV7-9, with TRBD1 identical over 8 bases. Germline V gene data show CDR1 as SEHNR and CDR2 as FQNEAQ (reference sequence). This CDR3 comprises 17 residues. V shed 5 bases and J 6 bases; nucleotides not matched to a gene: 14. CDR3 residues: CASSPPDLDREDEKLFF. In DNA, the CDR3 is TGTGCCAGCAGCCCGCCCGATCTGGACAGGGAGGATGAAAAACTGTTTTTT.

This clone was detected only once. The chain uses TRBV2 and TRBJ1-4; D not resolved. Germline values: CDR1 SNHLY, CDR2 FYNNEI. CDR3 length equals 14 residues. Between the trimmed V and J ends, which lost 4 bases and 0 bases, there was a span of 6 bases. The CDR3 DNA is TGTGCCAGCAGTGGTTTTGCAACTAATGAAAAACTGTTTTTT. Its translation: CASSGFATNEKLFF. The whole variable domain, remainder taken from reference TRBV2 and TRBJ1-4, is EPEVTQTPSHQVTQMGQEVILRCVPISNHLYFYWYRQILGQKVEFLVSFYNNEISEKSEIFDDQFSVERPDGSNFTLKIRSTKLEDSAMYFCASSGFATNEKLFFGSGTQLSVL.

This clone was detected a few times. The CDR3 bases are TGTGCCAGCAGCTCCGGTGGCTACACCTTC. It encodes CASSSGGYTF. V and J are TRBV11-2 and TRBJ1-2, with D hard to call. CDR1 is SGHAT, CDR2 FQNNGV, per germline. The CDR3 is 10 residues long. V gave up 4 bases and J gave up 7 bases, with 4 bases separating them.

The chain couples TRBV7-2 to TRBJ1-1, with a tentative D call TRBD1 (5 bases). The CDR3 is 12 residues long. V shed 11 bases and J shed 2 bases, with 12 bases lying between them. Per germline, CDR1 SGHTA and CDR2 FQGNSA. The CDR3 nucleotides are TGTGCCTGCGGGGGGATTAACACTGAAGCTTTCTTT. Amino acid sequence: CACGGINTEAFF. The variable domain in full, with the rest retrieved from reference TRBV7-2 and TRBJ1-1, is GAGVSQSPSNKVTEKGKDVELRCDPISGHTALYWYRQSLGQGLEFLIYFQGNSAPDKSGLPSDRFSAERTGGSVSTLTIQRTQQEDSAVYLCACGGINTEAFFGQGTRLTVV.

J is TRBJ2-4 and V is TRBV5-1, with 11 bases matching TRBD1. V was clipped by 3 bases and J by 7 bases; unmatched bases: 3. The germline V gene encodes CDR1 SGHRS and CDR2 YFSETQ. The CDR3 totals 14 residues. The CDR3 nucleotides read TGCGCCAGCAGCTCCCGGGACAGGGGGAACATTCAGTACTTC. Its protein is CASSSRDRGNIQYF.

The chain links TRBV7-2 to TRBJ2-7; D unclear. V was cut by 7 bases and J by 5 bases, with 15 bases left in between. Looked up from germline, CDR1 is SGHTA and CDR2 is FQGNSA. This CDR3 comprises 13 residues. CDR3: CASTVEVTHEQYF. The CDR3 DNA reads TGTGCCAGCACCGTAGAGGTGACCCACGAGCAGTACTTC.

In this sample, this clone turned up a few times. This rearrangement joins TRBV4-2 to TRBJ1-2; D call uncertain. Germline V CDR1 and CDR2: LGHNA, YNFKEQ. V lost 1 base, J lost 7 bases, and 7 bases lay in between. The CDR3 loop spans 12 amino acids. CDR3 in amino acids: CASSQVAGGYTF. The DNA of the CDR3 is TGTGCCAGCAGCCAAGTTGCTGGTGGCTACACCTTC.

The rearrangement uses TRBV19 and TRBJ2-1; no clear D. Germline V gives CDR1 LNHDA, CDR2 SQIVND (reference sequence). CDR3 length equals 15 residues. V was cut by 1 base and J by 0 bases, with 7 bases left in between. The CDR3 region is CASSIGRVSYNEQFF. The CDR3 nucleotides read TGTGCCAGTAGTATAGGTCGGGTCTCCTACAATGAGCAGTTCTTC.

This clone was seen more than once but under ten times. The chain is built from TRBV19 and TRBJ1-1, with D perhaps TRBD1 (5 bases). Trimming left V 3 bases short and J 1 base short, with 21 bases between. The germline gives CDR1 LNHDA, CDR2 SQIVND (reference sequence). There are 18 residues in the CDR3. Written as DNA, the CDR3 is TGTGCCAGTAGTATCGCCCTATATTCAGGGCGGAGGAACACTGAAGCTTTCTTT. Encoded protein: CASSIALYSGRRNTEAFF.

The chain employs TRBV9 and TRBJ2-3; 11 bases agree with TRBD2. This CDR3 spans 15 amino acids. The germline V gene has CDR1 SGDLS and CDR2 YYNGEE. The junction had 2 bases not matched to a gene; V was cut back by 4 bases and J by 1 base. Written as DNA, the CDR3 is TGTGCCAGCAGCTCACTAGCGGGGGGCACAGATACGCAGTATTTT. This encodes CASSSLAGGTDTQYF.

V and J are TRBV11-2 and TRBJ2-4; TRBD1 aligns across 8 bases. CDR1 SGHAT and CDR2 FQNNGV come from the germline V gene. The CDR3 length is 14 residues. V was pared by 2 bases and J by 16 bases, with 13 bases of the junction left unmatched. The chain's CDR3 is CASSLSRPPGQVYF. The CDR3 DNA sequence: TGTGCCAGCAGCTTATCCCGCCCCCCGGGACAGGTTTACTTC.

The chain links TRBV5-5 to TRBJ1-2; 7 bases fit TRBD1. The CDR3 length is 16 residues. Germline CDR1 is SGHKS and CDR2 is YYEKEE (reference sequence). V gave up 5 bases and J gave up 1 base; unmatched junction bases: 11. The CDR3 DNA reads TGTGCCAGCAGTATTAAGACAGGGAGAGATAACTATGGCTACACCTTC. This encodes CASSIKTGRDNYGYTF.

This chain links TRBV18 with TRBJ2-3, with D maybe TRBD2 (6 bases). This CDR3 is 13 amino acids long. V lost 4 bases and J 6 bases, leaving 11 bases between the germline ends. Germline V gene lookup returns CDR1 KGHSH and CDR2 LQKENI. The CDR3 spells CASSQTRPDTQYF. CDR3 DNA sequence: TGTGCCAGCTCACAGACTAGACCGGATACGCAGTATTTT.

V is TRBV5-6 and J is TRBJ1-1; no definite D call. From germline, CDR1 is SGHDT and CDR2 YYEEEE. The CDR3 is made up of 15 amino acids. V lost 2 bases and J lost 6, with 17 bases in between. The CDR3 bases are TGTGCCAGCAGCTTAGCTTTAGGGTCGGGCGCTGAAGCTTTCTTT. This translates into CASSLALGSGAEAFF. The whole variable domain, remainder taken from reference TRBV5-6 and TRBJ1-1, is DAGVTQSPTHLIKTRGQQVTLRCSPKSGHDTVSWYQQALGQGPQFIFQYYEEEERQRGNFPDRFSGHQFPNYSSELNVNALLLGDSALYLCASSLALGSGAEAFFGQGTRLTVV.

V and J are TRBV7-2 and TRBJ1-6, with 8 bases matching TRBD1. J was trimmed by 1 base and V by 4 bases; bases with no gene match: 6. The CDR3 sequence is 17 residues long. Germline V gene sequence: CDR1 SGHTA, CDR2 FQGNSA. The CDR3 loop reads CASSSYRGESYNSPLHF. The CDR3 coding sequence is TGTGCCAGCAGCTCGTACAGGGGGGAATCCTATAATTCACCCCTCCACTTT.

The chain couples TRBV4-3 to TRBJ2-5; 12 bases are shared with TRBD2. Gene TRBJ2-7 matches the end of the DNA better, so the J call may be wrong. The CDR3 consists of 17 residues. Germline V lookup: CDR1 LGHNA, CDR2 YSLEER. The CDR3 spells CASSQDWLAGGRYEQYF. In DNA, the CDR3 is TGCGCCAGCAGCCAAGATTGGCTAGCGGGGGGGCGATACGAGCAGTACTTC.

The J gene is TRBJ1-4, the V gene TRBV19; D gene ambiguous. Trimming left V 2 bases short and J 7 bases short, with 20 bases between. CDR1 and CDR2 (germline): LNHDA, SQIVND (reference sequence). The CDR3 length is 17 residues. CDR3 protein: CASSIRSESTWGEKLFF. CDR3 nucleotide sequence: TGTGCCAGTAGTATACGGTCGGAAAGTACATGGGGTGAAAAACTGTTTTTT.

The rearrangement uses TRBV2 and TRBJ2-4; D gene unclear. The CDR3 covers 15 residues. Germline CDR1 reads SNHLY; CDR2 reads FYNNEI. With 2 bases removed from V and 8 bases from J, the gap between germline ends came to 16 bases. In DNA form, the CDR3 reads TGTGCCAGCAGTGAACGCAGTATAGGTGAGGACATTCAGTACTTC. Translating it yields CASSERSIGEDIQYF.

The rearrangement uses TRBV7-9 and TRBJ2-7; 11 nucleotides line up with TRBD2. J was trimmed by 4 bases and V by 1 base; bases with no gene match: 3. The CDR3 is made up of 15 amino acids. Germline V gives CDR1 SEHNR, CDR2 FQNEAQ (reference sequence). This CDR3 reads CASSLVSGGDYEQYF. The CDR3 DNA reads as TGTGCCAGCAGCTTAGTTAGCGGGGGGGATTACGAGCAGTACTTC.